Reported below is one TCR beta chain. With random hexamers, reverse transcription was performed on about 0.5 to 1 ug of RNA. TCRdb recomputed calls from the immunoSEQ multiplex PCR reads with MiXCR, one row per CDR3 protein. The table includes about 190,000 distinct CDR3 sequences, roughly 94% detected once. These data belong to a study of CD8 T cells in Susac syndrome. The CDR3 is 15 residues long. Looked up from germline, CDR1 is LGHDT and CDR2 is YNNKEL (reference sequence). V was trimmed by 0 bases and J by 8 bases, leaving 14 bases between them. Sequencing was performed on CD8+ T cells from PBMCs. This chain links TRBV3-1 with TRBJ2-1; D unclear. This receptor was identified in a human donor with Susac syndrome. Here the CDR3 DNA reads TGTGCCAGCAGCCAAGATTGGGAAGGGTTTCATGAGCAGTTCTTC. This sequence encodes CASSQDWEGFHEQFF.